Listed below are T cell receptor beta chains from one sample, sequenced in a study of CD4 and CD8 cells across lung adenocarcinoma regions. TCRdb reanalysed the PCR reads using MiXCR and keeps one entry per CDR3 protein. The sample records about 12,000 distinct CDR3 sequences, 45% to 55% being singletons. The material sequenced was CD8+ T cells from the margin of a lung tumor. All receptors come from a female donor with lung adenocarcinoma. The CD4 and CD8 labels of this study may be unreliable. Both conserved end residues are part of each CDR3. Fields, in order: D gene, V gene, J gene, clone size, CDR3 protein, CDR3 DNA. A D gene is named only where the DNA matches it firmly. Expanded clones get a size class; other rows say once, few or many, or leave the size out.

TRBD1	TRBV11-2	TRBJ2-1	medium-sized	CASSPVAGTGYNEQFF	TGTGCCAGCAGCCCCGTCGCCGGGACAGGCTACAATGAGCAGTTCTTC
-	TRBV4-2	TRBJ2-3	few	CASSQDQGTDTQYF	TGTGCCAGCAGCCAAGATCAGGGGACAGATACGCAGTATTTT
-	TRBV6-1	TRBJ2-3	-	CVSSPSGHRAKDTQYF	TGTGTGAGCAGTCCTTCCGGGCACCGAGCCAAAGACACTCAGTATTTC
-	TRBV11-2	TRBJ2-7	-	CASSLRYEQYF	TGTGCCAGCAGCTTAAGGTACGAGCAGTACTTC
-	TRBV6-1	TRBJ2-1	-	CARGLPGVMNNEQFF	TGTGCCAGGGGCCTCCCAGGGGTCATGAACAATGAGCAGTTCTTC
TRBD2	TRBV6-1	TRBJ2-7	medium-sized	CASSRTSGAYEQYF	TGTGCCAGCAGTCGGACTAGCGGTGCCTACGAGCAGTACTTC
-	TRBV4-2	TRBJ2-1	-	CASSQDVGAGAPNEQFF	TGTGCCAGCAGCCAAGATGTCGGGGCGGGGGCCCCCAATGAGCAGTTCTTC
-	TRBV6-4	TRBJ2-3	-	CASSDLDQGRQYF	TGTGCCAGCAGTGACCTTGACCAAGGGCGGCAGTATTTT
-	TRBV6-5	TRBJ2-5	-	CASSYASGAQETQYF	TGTGCCAGCAGTTACGCGAGCGGAGCCCAAGAGACCCAGTACTTC
-	TRBV6-1	TRBJ2-7	-	CASRRAKNTQYF	TGTGCCAGCCGGAGAGCCAAAAATACGCAGTACTTC
-	TRBV7-2	TRBJ2-3	once	CASGVVGGRDPDTQYF	TGTGCCAGCGGCGTGGTCGGGGGCCGTGACCCAGATACCCAGTATTTC
-	TRBV6-1	TRBJ2-6	-	CASKDSAQVQRANVLTF	TGTGCCAGCAAGGACAGCGCCCAAGTTCAAAGGGCCAACGTCCTGACTTTC
-	TRBV6-1	TRBJ2-3	-	CASGDEQAAGTGTQYF	TGTGCCAGCGGAGACGAGCAGGCTGCGGGCACCGGTACGCAGTATTTT
-	TRBV6-5	TRBJ2-1	-	CARRFSGASGDEQFF	TGTGCCAGGAGATTCTCCGGGGCGAGCGGCGATGAGCAGTTCTTC
-	TRBV10-1	TRBJ1-3	-	CASRNRDPLETKGNTIYF	TGCGCCAGCAGAAACAGGGATCCTCTGGAAACAAAGGGAAACACCATATATTTT
-	TRBV6-4	TRBJ2-2	many	CASSDSQGSTGELFF	TGTGCCAGCAGTGACTCTCAGGGTTCGACCGGGGAGCTGTTTTTT
-	TRBV7-2	TRBJ2-3	many	CASSLLREADTQYF	TGTGCCAGCAGCTTATTGAGAGAGGCAGATACGCAGTATTTT
-	TRBV20-1	TRBJ2-3	once	CSARGPGGGVDTQYF	TGCAGTGCCCGAGGACCGGGGGGCGGTGTAGATACGCAGTATTTT
TRBD1	TRBV7-3	TRBJ2-6	many	CASSPRDRGYSGANVLTF	TGTGCCAGCAGCCCCCGGGACAGGGGATACTCTGGGGCCAACGTCCTGACTTTC
-	TRBV10-3	TRBJ2-3	few	CAISWTDTQYF	TGTGCCATCAGCTGGACAGATACGCAGTATTTT
-	TRBV6-1	TRBJ2-6	-	CASSEDRGGANEQTF	TGTGCCAGCAGTGAAGATAGGGGTGGGGCCAACGAGCAGACCTTC
TRBD1	TRBV6-1	TRBJ1-3	medium-sized	CASSPTRTGGGNTIYF	TGTGCCAGCAGTCCCACACGGACAGGGGGTGGAAACACCATATATTTT
-	TRBV6-1	TRBJ2-3	-	CASSVDRTDTQYF	TGTGCCAGCAGTGTTGACAGGACCGATACGCAGTATTTT
-	TRBV5-1	TRBJ2-3	-	CASSLGATVGQHTQYF	TGCGCCAGCAGCTTGGGGGCTACCGTGGGCCAACATACGCAGTATTTT
TRBD1	TRBV27	TRBJ2-7	many	CASSRTGGSYEQYF	TGTGCCAGCAGCCGGACAGGGGGAAGTTACGAGCAGTACTTC
-	TRBV7-2	TRBJ2-1	-	CASSQPGSGSNEQFF	TGTGCCAGCAGCCAGCCGGGCTCAGGGAGCAATGAGCAGTTCTTC
-	TRBV11-2	TRBJ1-2	few	CASSPGIGLITF	TGTGCCAGCAGCCCTGGAATAGGGCTTATCACCTTC
-	TRBV9	TRBJ2-1	-	CASSVAQGPYNEQFF	TGTGCCAGCAGCGTAGCTCAGGGCCCCTACAATGAGCAGTTCTTC
-	TRBV6-1	TRBJ2-2	few	CASSDGGNTGELFF	TGTGCCAGCAGTGATGGAGGGAACACCGGGGAGCTGTTTTTT
TRBD1	TRBV30	TRBJ1-1	few	CAWKNRGRRNTEAFF	TGTGCCTGGAAAAACAGGGGGCGCAGAAACACTGAAGCTTTCTTT
-	TRBV12-3/TRBV12-4	TRBJ2-3	medium-sized	CASSFADTQYF	TGTGCCAGCAGTTTCGCAGATACGCAGTATTTT
TRBD2	TRBV6-1	TRBJ2-3	-	CASRGGSGRLTDTQYF	TGTGCCAGCAGGGGGGGCAGCGGGAGGTTGACAGATACGCAGTATTTT
-	TRBV6-1	TRBJ2-4	-	CASRGRWAKDIQYF	TGTGCCAGCCGGGGGCGGTGGGCCAAAGACATTCAGTATTTC
TRBD2	TRBV12-3/TRBV12-4	TRBJ2-3	-	CASSPGGNTYTQYF	TGTGCCAGCAGTCCGGGGGGGAACACATATACGCAGTATTTT
-	TRBV6-5	TRBJ1-2	few	CASSLPGPGGGYTF	TGTGCCAGCAGCTTACCAGGGCCTGGCGGTGGCTACACCTTC
-	TRBV9	TRBJ2-3	-	CPSRVEGLEAENIQYF	TGTCCCAGCCGCGTCGAGGGTCTGGAAGCCGAAAACATTCAGTATTTC
-	TRBV6-4	TRBJ2-2	few	CASSDSSTGELFF	TGTGCCAGCAGTGACTCGTCGACCGGGGAGCTGTTTTTT
-	TRBV6-1	TRBJ2-3	-	CASSDPSLGTDTQYF	TGTGCCAGCAGTGATCCTAGCTTAGGCACAGATACGCAGTATTTT
TRBD1	TRBV15	TRBJ1-1	-	CATSRNRGGERAFF	TGTGCCACCAGCAGGAACAGGGGCGGGGAAAGGGCTTTCTTT
-	TRBV10-2	TRBJ2-1	few	CASSERGSRSYNEQFF	TGCGCCAGCAGTGAGAGAGGATCGAGGTCCTACAATGAGCAGTTCTTC
TRBD1	TRBV6-2/TRBV6-3	TRBJ2-7	-	CASSPGQDLAYEQYF	TGTGCCAGCAGTCCCGGACAGGATCTCGCCTACGAGCAGTACTTC